The 19 T cell receptor beta chains below come from one sample, sequenced in a study of read filtering for tumor transcriptome and immune sequencing. From 350 to 500 ng of RNA, a library with molecular barcoded alpha/delta and beta/gamma adaptors was made. TCRdb re-called the reads with MiXCR, one entry per CDR3 protein. Of over 90,000 distinct CDR3 sequences detected, roughly a fifth appear once; the ten largest clones hold around 10%. Sequenced material: a population of CD138-negative cells sorted from bone marrow. The source is a donor at least 40 years old with multiple myeloma.

This clonotype was counted a few times. This rearrangement joins TRBV6-1 to TRBJ1-1; 7 positions match TRBD1. V was clipped by 3 bases and J by 5 bases; unmatched bases: 6. Germline lookup yields CDR1 MNHNS and CDR2 SASEGT. This CDR3 is built from 14 residues. The CDR3 bases are TGTGCCAGCAGTGAGGTCCAGGGGGGGACTGAAGCTTTCTTT. Its translation is CASSEVQGGTEAFF.

To note about this clonotype: A far larger clone differs by one base, so this is likely a read error. The V and J genes are TRBV7-8 and TRBJ2-1, with 13 bases lining up with TRBD2. The CDR3 contains 15 residues. Trimming took 3 bases from V and 7 from J; bases not matched to a gene: 3. Germline CDR1 and CDR2: SGHVS and FQNEAQ. In nucleotides, the CDR3 is TGTGCCAGCAGCTTTGAGGGACTAGCGGGGAATGAGCAGTTCTTC. Amino acid sequence: CASSFEGLAGNEQFF.

This clonotype was detected many times. The chain links TRBV20-1 to TRBJ2-7; D is possibly TRBD2 (6 bases). The V gene lost 6 bases and the J gene lost 3 bases, with 15 bases spanning the gap. CDR3 length: 13 residues. The germline CDR1 and CDR2 sequences are DFQATT and SNEGSKA (reference sequence). The chain's CDR3 is CSARSGTGYEQYF. Here the CDR3 DNA reads TGCAGTGCGAGATCCGGGACTGGCTACGAGCAGTACTTC.

The sample holds many counts of this clonotype. The chain is built from TRBV20-1 and TRBJ2-5, with D tentatively TRBD1 (7 bases). This CDR3 spans 14 amino acids. V lost 0 bases to trimming and J lost 5 bases, with 13 bases between them. Germline values: CDR1 DFQATT, CDR2 SNEGSKA (reference sequence). The CDR3 DNA reads as TGCAGTGCTAGAGATCGGAGGGGGCTGGAGACCCAGTACTTC. As protein: CSARDRRGLETQYF.

The sample holds many counts of this clonotype. This chain links TRBV10-3 with TRBJ2-5, with D possibly matching TRBD1 (6 bases). Germline values: CDR1 ENHRY, CDR2 SYGVKD. V gave up 5 bases and J gave up 0 bases, with 16 bases separating them. The length of the CDR3 is 16 residues. CDR3 sequence reads: CAISRFDRTHQETQYF. CDR3 sequence (DNA): TGTGCCATCAGTCGATTCGACAGGACCCACCAAGAGACCCAGTACTTC.

This clonotype has only a few counts. The junction differs from germline at one of its ends, possibly a read error. The V gene is TRBV4-2, the J gene TRBJ1-4, with TRBD1 as a possible D gene (5 bases). The V gene's germline CDR1 is LGHNA and CDR2 YNFKEQ. The CDR3 is made up of 16 amino acids. The CDR3 sequence is CASSQAQGATNEKLLF. CDR3 DNA: TGTGCCAGCAGCCAAGCTCAGGGCGCAACTAATGAAAAACTGCTTTTT.

The J gene is TRBJ1-3, the V gene TRBV20-1; tentatively, D is TRBD1 (6 bases). V gave up 3 bases and J gave up 4 bases, with 13 bases separating them. Germline assignment: CDR1 DFQATT and CDR2 SNEGSKA (reference sequence). The CDR3 runs 14 residues. CDR3 protein: CSASGAQGGNTIYF. The CDR3 DNA is TGCAGTGCTAGCGGGGCACAGGGAGGAAACACCATATATTTT.

This clonotype has at least ten counts. The chain links TRBV7-2 to TRBJ1-1, with 7 bases identical to TRBD1. Per germline, CDR1 SGHTA and CDR2 FQGNSA. There are 13 residues in the CDR3. V gave up 1 base and J gave up 6 bases; unmatched junction bases: 2. The CDR3 protein is CASSLGQGAEAFF. In DNA, the CDR3 is TGTGCCAGCAGCTTAGGACAGGGCGCTGAAGCTTTCTTT. The full variable domain, rest sourced from reference TRBV7-2 and TRBJ1-1, is GAGVSQSPSNKVTEKGKDVELRCDPISGHTALYWYRQSLGQGLEFLIYFQGNSAPDKSGLPSDRFSAERTGGSVSTLTIQRTQQEDSAVYLCASSLGQGAEAFFGQGTRLTVV.

The chain is built from TRBV6-5 and TRBJ2-5, with D unresolved. The CDR3 extends over 11 amino acids. V lost 6 bases and J lost 3, with 5 bases in between. In germline, CDR1 is MNHEY, CDR2 SVGAGI. CDR3 sequence: CASRKEETQYF. CDR3 DNA sequence: TGTGCCAGCAGAAAAGAAGAGACCCAGTACTTC.

This clonotype was recorded a few times. This CDR3 fails to terminate in the conserved phenylalanine or tryptophan, so it likely reflects a read error. The chain joins TRBV12-3 or TRBV12-4 to TRBJ1-1; D is unclear. The CDR3 runs to 14 residues. V dropped 0 bases and J dropped 1 base, with 6 bases sitting between them. CDR3 amino acids: CASSLAIGNTEAFS. CDR3 DNA: TGTGCCAGCAGTTTAGCAATAGGGAACACTGAAGCTTTCTCT.

This clonotype has at least ten counts. V and J are TRBV10-3 and TRBJ2-5; D uncertain. V was pared by 6 bases and J by 1 base, with 12 bases between. This CDR3 region has 14 residues. In germline, CDR1 is ENHRY, CDR2 SYGVKD. Here the CDR3 DNA reads TGTGCCATCAGAGCCGGGTCAGGCCAAGAGACCCAGTACTTC. Its translation: CAIRAGSGQETQYF.

V gene TRBV18 combines with J gene TRBJ2-5; D not resolved. The CDR3 has 14 amino acids. Germline V gives CDR1 KGHSH, CDR2 LQKENI. The V end lost 5 bases, the J end lost 2 bases, and 12 bases lay between the germline ends. The CDR3 coding sequence is TGTGCCAGCTCAGTCCACAGTGGACAAGAGACCCAGTACTTC. It codes for CASSVHSGQETQYF.

Turning to this clonotype: One end of the junction varies from germline; a read error may be responsible. CDR3: CVSSVNLDNEQSF. The CDR3 DNA sequence: TGCGTCAGCAGCGTTAACTTGGACAATGAGCAGTCCTTC. V usage is TRBV5-1 and J usage is TRBJ2-1; maybe TRBD1 (5 bases). This CDR3 comprises 13 residues. Germline V lookup: CDR1 SGHRS, CDR2 YFSETQ. Filled out from reference TRBV5-1 and TRBJ2-1, the complete variable domain reads KAGVTQTPRYLIKTRGQQVTLSCSPISGHRSVSWYQQTPGQGLQFLFEYFSETQRNKGNFPGRFSGRQFSNSRSEMNVSTLELGDSALYLCVSSVNLDNEQSFGPGTRLTVL.

The V and J genes are TRBV4-2 and TRBJ1-2, with 7 bases fitting TRBD1. J was trimmed by 3 bases and V by 1 base; bases with no gene match: 2. The length of the CDR3 is 14 residues. Looked up from germline, CDR1 is LGHNA and CDR2 is YNFKEQ. The CDR3 protein is CASSQVTGDYGYTF. CDR3 nucleotides: TGTGCCAGCAGCCAAGTAACAGGGGACTATGGCTACACCTTC.

About this clonotype: A far larger clone is one base from this, pointing to a likely read error. This chain links TRBV7-9 with TRBJ1-1; D gene unclear. This CDR3 comprises 13 residues. Germline-derived CDR1 and CDR2 are SEHNR and FQNEAQ (reference sequence). CDR3 DNA: TGTGCCAGCCGCTTAGCAGTGAACACTGAAGCTTTCTTT. Protein product: CASRLAVNTEAFF.

This clonotype showed up just a few times. This chain links TRBV2 with TRBJ1-5; D remains unclear. The germline gives CDR1 SNHLY, CDR2 FYNNEI. The V gene lost 8 bases and the J gene lost 4 bases, with 12 bases spanning the gap. The CDR3 loop spans 13 amino acids. The CDR3 sequence is CASGQIENQPQHF. Here the CDR3 DNA reads TGTGCCAGCGGTCAGATAGAAAATCAGCCCCAGCATTTT. Together with reference TRBV2 and TRBJ1-5, the CDR3 gives the full variable domain: EPEVTQTPSHQVTQMGQEVILRCVPISNHLYFYWYRQILGQKVEFLVSFYNNEISEKSEIFDDQFSVERPDGSNFTLKIRSTKLEDSAMYFCASGQIENQPQHFGDGTRLSIL.

This clonotype was picked up a small number of times. This chain links TRBV29-1 with TRBJ1-1; D is ambiguous. The CDR3 sequence is 11 residues long. The germline gives CDR1 SQVTM, CDR2 ANQGSEA. V was cut by 8 bases and J by 1 base, with 8 bases left in between. The CDR3 protein is CSFIRNTEAFF. The CDR3 nucleotides read TGCAGCTTTATACGGAACACTGAAGCTTTCTTT.

The sample holds a few counts of this clonotype. The rearrangement links TRBV5-4 to TRBJ2-3; TRBD2 agrees at 7 bases. CDR3 length: 17 residues. The germline V gene encodes CDR1 SGHNT and CDR2 YYREEE (reference sequence). With 4 bases clipped from V and 5 bases from J, the junction kept 16 bases outside the gene matches. CDR3: CASSPRLGGGGKDTQYF. The CDR3 coding sequence is TGTGCCAGCAGCCCCCGACTCGGCGGGGGAGGTAAAGATACGCAGTATTTT.

This clonotype was recorded a few times. The chain carries TRBV5-1 and TRBJ1-1; D is unresolved. Trimming removed 3 bases from V and 4 bases from J, with 13 bases in between. This CDR3 comprises 14 residues. Germline lookup yields CDR1 SGHRS and CDR2 YFSETQ. CDR3 loop: CASSYRAGSTEAFF. The CDR3 DNA sequence: TGCGCCAGCAGCTACCGGGCCGGGAGCACTGAAGCTTTCTTT. The full variable domain, rest sourced from reference TRBV5-1 and TRBJ1-1, is KAGVTQTPRYLIKTRGQQVTLSCSPISGHRSVSWYQQTPGQGLQFLFEYFSETQRNKGNFPGRFSGRQFSNSRSEMNVSTLELGDSALYLCASSYRAGSTEAFFGQGTRLTVV.